The rows below give T cell receptor beta chains drawn from one sample of a study of T cells in Graves' hyperthyroidism and ophthalmopathy. TCRdb processed the multiplex PCR reads anew with MiXCR; each CDR3 protein has one entry. The data contain tens of thousands of distinct CDR3 sequences, over 35% of them singletons. The specimen sequenced was blood. The receptors come from a woman aged 30 to 39 with Graves' hyperthyroidism. CDR3s include the opening cysteine and the closing phenylalanine or tryptophan. D genes are given only for firm matches. Clone size is shown for a subset of rows, as once, few, many or a class of expanded clone.

size: many; D: TRBD2; J: TRBJ2-3; V: TRBV6-2/TRBV6-3; CDR3: CASSASGTADTQYF; DNA: TGTGCCAGCAGTGCTAGCGGGACGGCAGATACGCAGTATTTT
size: medium-sized; D: .; J: TRBJ1-5; V: TRBV2; CDR3: CASNSQGSGNQPQHF; DNA: TGTGCCAGCAATTCACAGGGAAGTGGGAATCAGCCCCAGCATTTT
size: many; D: .; J: TRBJ1-1; V: TRBV6-5; CDR3: CASSLRAITEAFF; DNA: TGTGCCAGCAGTCTTAGGGCTATAACTGAAGCTTTCTTT
size: .; D: .; J: TRBJ2-4; V: TRBV10-2; CDR3: CASTLENIQYF; DNA: TGCGCCAGCACCCTCGAAAACATTCAGTACTTC
size: .; D: .; J: TRBJ1-1; V: TRBV10-3; CDR3: CASAPMNTEAFF; DNA: TGTGCCTCGGCCCCGATGAACACTGAAGCTTTCTTT
size: many; D: .; J: TRBJ1-1; V: TRBV5-6; CDR3: CASSLAVTMNTEAFF; DNA: TGTGCCAGCAGCTTGGCGGTAACAATGAACACTGAAGCTTTCTTT
size: many; D: .; J: TRBJ2-3; V: TRBV20-1; CDR3: CSARERGPQYSSTDTQYF; DNA: TGCAGTGCTAGAGAGCGGGGTCCCCAATACTCTAGCACAGATACGCAGTATTTT
size: medium-sized; D: .; J: TRBJ2-1; V: TRBV10-2; CDR3: CASSESTGSEQFF; DNA: TGCGCCAGCAGTGAATCGACAGGTTCTGAGCAGTTCTTC
size: medium-sized; D: .; J: TRBJ1-6; V: TRBV9; CDR3: CASSAGGRVNSPLHF; DNA: TGTGCCAGCAGCGCTGGCGGACGGGTTAATTCACCCCTCCACTTT
size: medium-sized; D: TRBD1; J: TRBJ2-7; V: TRBV7-2; CDR3: CASSYRQGGYEQYF; DNA: TGTGCCAGCAGCTACAGACAGGGGGGATACGAGCAGTACTTC
size: once; D: .; J: TRBJ1-4; V: TRBV10-3; CDR3: CAISELGEELFF; DNA: TGTGCCATCAGTGAGTTGGGGGAGGAGTTGTTTTTT
size: medium-sized; D: .; J: TRBJ2-7; V: TRBV15; CDR3: CATSPRWDEQYF; DNA: TGTGCCACCAGCCCTCGGTGGGACGAGCAGTACTTC
size: many; D: .; J: TRBJ2-6; V: TRBV7-9; CDR3: CASSSLGGAASGANVLTF; DNA: TGTGCCAGCAGCTCCCTTGGGGGGGCCGCCTCTGGGGCCAACGTCCTGACTTTC
size: .; D: .; J: TRBJ2-1; V: TRBV2; CDR3: CASRPGGYNEQFF; DNA: TGTGCCAGCAGGCCCGGGGGCTACAATGAGCAGTTCTTC
size: many; D: .; J: TRBJ2-7; V: TRBV7-2; CDR3: CASSLALSRIVPYEQYF; DNA: TGTGCCAGCAGCTTAGCGCTTTCGAGGATAGTTCCCTACGAGCAGTACTTC
size: many; D: TRBD1; J: TRBJ1-2; V: TRBV4-2; CDR3: CASSQETTGGIYGYTF; DNA: TGTGCCAGCAGCCAAGAAACGACAGGGGGAATCTATGGCTACACCTTC
size: .; D: .; J: TRBJ2-2; V: TRBV19; CDR3: CASKGVAGVGVGELFF; DNA: TGTGCCAGTAAGGGGGTGGCGGGGGTCGGGGTCGGGGAGCTGTTTTTT
size: .; D: .; J: TRBJ1-1; V: TRBV29-1; CDR3: CCVEDTVNTEAFF; DNA: TGCTGCGTTGAAGACACTGTGAACACTGAGGCCTTCTTT
size: many; D: TRBD1; J: TRBJ2-7; V: TRBV6-5; CDR3: CASSTTGAYERYF; DNA: TGTGCCAGCAGCACAACAGGGGCCTACGAGCGGTACTTC
size: .; D: .; J: TRBJ2-1; V: TRBV19; CDR3: CASSARGSAYNEQFF; DNA: TGTGCCAGTAGTGCACGGGGGAGTGCCTACAATGAGCAGTTCTTC
size: many; D: .; J: TRBJ2-3; V: TRBV3-1; CDR3: CASSQVEADTQYF; DNA: TGTGCCAGCAGCCAAGTAGAGGCCGATACGCAGTATTTT
size: .; D: TRBD1; J: TRBJ1-1; V: TRBV30; CDR3: CACNRGWKNTEAFF; DNA: TGTGCCTGCAACAGGGGCTGGAAGAACACTGAAGCTTTCTTT
size: many; D: TRBD2; J: TRBJ2-5; V: TRBV5-1; CDR3: CASSLGGLAVGETQYF; DNA: TGCGCCAGCAGCTTGGGGGGACTAGCGGTGGGAGAGACCCAGTACTTC
size: many; D: TRBD2; J: TRBJ2-1; V: TRBV28; CDR3: CASSRLADQRNEQFF; DNA: TGTGCCAGCAGCAGACTAGCGGACCAACGCAATGAGCAGTTCTTC
size: medium-sized; D: .; J: TRBJ1-6; V: TRBV20-1; CDR3: CSAELAQDNSPLHF; DNA: TGCAGTGCTGAACTAGCACAGGATAATTCACCCCTCCACTTT
size: many; D: TRBD2; J: TRBJ2-2; V: TRBV6-1; CDR3: CASRREGGELFF; DNA: TGTGCCAGCCGGCGGGAGGGGGGGGAGCTGTTTTTT
size: medium-sized; D: TRBD2; J: TRBJ2-3; V: TRBV7-7; CDR3: CASSFSGRGDTQYF; DNA: TGTGCTAGCAGCTTTAGCGGGAGGGGAGATACGCAGTATTTT
size: .; D: .; J: TRBJ1-2; V: TRBV5-1; CDR3: CASSLGRGVDGYTF; DNA: TGCGCCAGCAGCTTAGGTCGAGGGGTGGATGGCTACACCTTC
size: many; D: TRBD1; J: TRBJ1-5; V: TRBV12-3/TRBV12-4; CDR3: CASSFGTGYSNQPQHF; DNA: TGTGCCAGCAGTTTTGGGACAGGATATAGCAATCAGCCCCAGCATTTT
size: many; D: TRBD2; J: TRBJ2-5; V: TRBV5-5; CDR3: CASSVGGKETQYF; DNA: TGTGCCAGCAGCGTCGGGGGGAAAGAGACCCAGTACTTC
size: many; D: .; J: TRBJ2-1; V: TRBV5-1; CDR3: CASSGHSSASYNEQFF; DNA: TGCGCCAGCAGCGGCCACTCCAGCGCGTCCTACAATGAGCAGTTCTTC
size: .; D: .; J: TRBJ2-7; V: TRBV9; CDR3: CASSVETGAGIAYEQYF; DNA: TGTGCCAGCAGCGTAGAAACGGGGGCCGGCATCGCGTACGAGCAGTACTTC
size: medium-sized; D: .; J: TRBJ2-5; V: TRBV7-6; CDR3: CASSLVGETQYF; DNA: TGTGCCAGCAGCTTAGTTGGGGAGACCCAGTACTTC
size: medium-sized; D: TRBD1; J: TRBJ2-2; V: TRBV7-3; CDR3: CASSPDRARGTGELFF; DNA: TGTGCCAGCAGCCCGGACAGGGCCAGGGGCACCGGGGAGCTGTTTTTT
size: medium-sized; D: .; J: TRBJ2-3; V: TRBV29-1; CDR3: CSESTGTDTQYF; DNA: TGCAGCGAGTCGACAGGCACAGATACGCAGTATTTT
size: many; D: .; J: TRBJ1-4; V: TRBV12-3/TRBV12-4; CDR3: CASSLRDPGRLKLFF; DNA: TGTGCCAGCAGCTTACGGGACCCTGGGAGGCTAAAACTGTTTTTT
size: .; D: TRBD2; J: TRBJ2-1; V: TRBV20-1; CDR3: CSARDGTSGDNNEQFF; DNA: TGCAGTGCTAGAGATGGGACTAGCGGAGATAACAATGAGCAGTTCTTC
size: medium-sized; D: .; J: TRBJ1-5; V: TRBV7-2; CDR3: CASSLSNQPQHF; DNA: TGTGCCAGCAGCTTAAGCAATCAGCCCCAGCATTTT
size: many; D: TRBD1; J: TRBJ1-2; V: TRBV7-9; CDR3: CASSSPWDRGPYGYTF; DNA: TGTGCCAGCAGCTCCCCCTGGGACAGGGGGCCCTATGGCTACACCTTC
size: many; D: TRBD1; J: TRBJ2-1; V: TRBV19; CDR3: CASSRPGTDFYNEQFF; DNA: TGTGCCAGTAGTAGACCCGGGACAGATTTCTACAATGAGCAGTTCTTC
size: .; D: TRBD2; J: TRBJ2-1; V: TRBV24-1; CDR3: CATSDPRTSDNEQFF; DNA: TGTGCCACCAGTGACCCCCGGACTAGCGACAATGAGCAGTTCTTC
size: medium-sized; D: .; J: TRBJ1-3; V: TRBV24-1; CDR3: CATSDSRQTGNTIYF; DNA: TGTGCCACCAGTGATTCCCGACAGACTGGAAACACCATATATTTT
size: many; D: .; J: TRBJ2-6; V: TRBV12-3/TRBV12-4; CDR3: CASSSHPGTGYTGANVLTF; DNA: TGTGCCAGCAGTTCCCATCCGGGGACGGGTTACACTGGGGCCAACGTCCTGACTTTC
size: .; D: .; J: TRBJ2-3; V: TRBV7-9; CDR3: CASSWSAGTQYF; DNA: TGTGCCAGCAGCTGGTCCGCCGGCACGCAGTATTTT
size: .; D: .; J: TRBJ2-3; V: TRBV19; CDR3: CARWFGGQEGRTDTQYF; DNA: TGTGCCAGATGGTTCGGAGGACAGGAGGGGAGGACAGATACGCAGTATTTT
size: .; D: .; J: TRBJ2-6; V: TRBV7-9; CDR3: CASSLDTLVTF; DNA: TGTGCCAGCAGCTTAGACACCCTCGTGACTTTC
size: many; D: .; J: TRBJ2-1; V: TRBV3-1; CDR3: CASSQGDGGLQYEQFF; DNA: TGTGCCAGCAGCCAAGGCGATGGGGGCTTACAGTATGAGCAGTTCTTC
size: .; D: TRBD2; J: TRBJ2-7; V: TRBV6-5; CDR3: CASSGTSGRALGSEQYF; DNA: TGTGCCAGCAGCGGGACTAGCGGGAGGGCCTTGGGAAGCGAGCAGTACTTC
size: .; D: .; J: TRBJ2-7; V: TRBV10-1; CDR3: CASSGVRDEQYF; DNA: TGCGCCAGCAGTGGGGTTCGGGACGAGCAGTACTTC
size: many; D: .; J: TRBJ2-1; V: TRBV11-2; CDR3: CASRPQFYNEQFF; DNA: TGTGCCAGCAGGCCACAGTTCTACAATGAGCAGTTCTTC
size: once; D: .; J: TRBJ2-1; V: TRBV19; CDR3: CASSIQQNNEQFF; DNA: TGTGCCAGTAGTATACAACAGAACAATGAGCAGTTCTTC
size: .; D: .; J: TRBJ1-2; V: TRBV19; CDR3: CATARGHNYGYTF; DNA: TGTGCCACCGCCCGGGGACATAACTATGGCTACACCTTC
size: medium-sized; D: TRBD2; J: TRBJ2-7; V: TRBV19; CDR3: CASSTLAGDGEQYF; DNA: TGTGCCAGTAGTACACTAGCGGGAGATGGTGAGCAGTACTTC
size: .; D: .; J: TRBJ1-1; V: TRBV11-2; CDR3: CASTGGGTEAFF; DNA: TGTGCCAGCACCGGGGGGGGCACTGAAGCTTTCTTT